This T cell receptor beta chain was sequenced in a study of identical twins' blood T cells. Study at large: Approximately twelve libraries, six alpha and six beta, gave around 48 million reads.

TCRdb re-called the 5' RACE reads through MiXCR, storing one row per CDR3 protein. This table holds a few hundred thousand distinct CDR3 sequences, under 30% found once. This clonotype was observed a few times. V lost 5 bases, J lost 0 bases, and 8 bases lay in between. This CDR3 contains 12 residues. Germline CDR1 is SQVTM and CDR2 is ANQGSEA. The TCR sequence derives from a woman aged 18-49 years in good health. The chain carries TRBV29-1 and TRBJ2-7; D gene uncertain. The specimen sequenced was PBMCs. CDR3 amino acids: CSVWINSYEQYF. CDR3 in DNA: TGCAGCGTTTGGATCAACTCCTACGAGCAGTACTTC.